The clone carrying this TCR beta chain was counted only a few times. The record originates from a study of T cells in Graves' hyperthyroidism and ophthalmopathy. The source material, RNA transcripts, was used to amplify TCR beta CDR3 regions. With the HTBI primer set, the TCR CDR3 went through a first round of RT-PCR. TCRdb independently ran MiXCR on the multiplex PCR reads; one entry per CDR3 protein. The repertoire has around 620,000 distinct CDR3 sequences, 12% to 15% of them found once; the top ten carry more than 6%. Diagnosing involved the use of clinical symptoms, serum thyroxine and TRAb, thyroid ultrasound and orbital computed tomography. The TCR comes from a woman aged 18 to 35 with Graves' ophthalmopathy. The specimen sequenced was blood.

The CDR3 here is CASSPQGLVTDTQYF. CDR3 nucleotides: TGTGCCAGCAGCCCACAGGGTTTGGTCACAGATACGCAGTATTTT. The rearrangement uses TRBV7-9 and TRBJ2-3, with D perhaps TRBD1 (6 bases). Germline CDR1 and CDR2: SEHNR and FQNEAQ (reference sequence). The CDR3 totals 15 residues. V dropped 5 bases and J dropped 2 bases, with 14 bases sitting between them.